This TCR beta chain was observed in a study of shared T cell receptors in the human thymus. The V end was cut by 6 bases, the J end by 6 bases, with 9 bases between. Germline CDR1 reads SNHLY; CDR2 reads FYNNEI. This CDR3 is 12 amino acids long. As for this clone: Other DNA sequences in the sample encode the same CDR3.

This table comes from immunoSEQ multiplex PCR, and its TCRdb copy is limited to in-frame clones, with some not included. The top ten hold under 0.012% of the sample, which has more than 550,000 clones, 70% to 90% seen once. These data were likewise used in another study, on human thymus T cells. From that report: Healthy Finnish infants undergoing corrective surgery for congenital heart defects provided the donor material. Thymic and blood repertoires appeared to carry a bias in their V and J gene usage.

The gene calls are TRBV2 and TRBJ1-5, with no clear D. The specimen was thymocytes. The receptor's source is a girl less than two years old with a congenital heart defect. In DNA, the CDR3 is TGTGCCAGCAGCTCAGGTGGTCAGCCCCAGCATTTT. This sequence encodes CASSSGGQPQHF.